This TCR beta chain was retrieved from a study of control samples from healthy donors and cancer patients (dated by TCRdb to 2019 to 2021). As to this clone: It lacks a known antigen. Base qualities are not provided; no much larger clone lies one nucleotide away.

The library was built by means of the immunoSEQ multiplex PCR assay. Held by TCRdb, this immuneACCESS table contains in-frame sequences only and omits some clones. Under half of the omission traces to an unresolved V gene where checked; the cause of the rest is unknown. The sample table lists 45,000 to 55,000 clones, 90% to 95% of them with a count of one. Of the sample, 2.4% falls within the top ten clones. The CDR3 measures 16 amino acids from cysteine to phenylalanine. Only the CDR3 part of the read is kept: 48 bases, read in frame from the first base. V ends up 1 base short and J 7 bases short, with an unmatched junction base count of 6. CDR1 is given as PRHDT and CDR2 as FYEKMQ, both from the germline V gene (reference sequence).

Rearrangement joined TRBV13 to TRBJ2-1, with TRBD2 identical over 11 junction bases. Material for sequencing was blood. This clonotype was obtained from a young man in good health. In nucleotide form, the sequence is TGTGCCAGCAGCTTAGTAGTAGCGGGAGGGCGTAATGAGCAGTTCTTC. It encodes CASSLVVAGGRNEQFF.